This T cell receptor (beta chain) was retrieved from a study of T cell repertoires in cytomegalovirus infection. Study context: In public TCR beta signatures, there were indications of both CMV infection and matching HLA type.

This clonotype has a count of ten or more. Trimming removed 6 bases from V and 8 bases from J; junction bases left unmatched: 2. The CDR3 length is 12 residues. Germline V lookup: CDR1 SEHNR, CDR2 FQNEAQ (reference sequence). TCRdb redid the calling of the reads with MiXCR, one entry per CDR3 protein. The sample includes nearly 450,000 distinct CDR3 sequences, roughly 30% of them seen just once. The chain couples TRBV7-9 to TRBJ2-1; TRBD1 aligns across 9 bases. The TCR sequence derives from a human donor in good health (CMV status not recorded). Some clones in this sample may be carry-over from other donors' samples. Sequenced: PBMCs. The CDR3 sequence: CASSRTGDEQFF. The CDR3 DNA follows: TGTGCCAGCAGTCGGACAGGGGATGAGCAGTTCTTC.